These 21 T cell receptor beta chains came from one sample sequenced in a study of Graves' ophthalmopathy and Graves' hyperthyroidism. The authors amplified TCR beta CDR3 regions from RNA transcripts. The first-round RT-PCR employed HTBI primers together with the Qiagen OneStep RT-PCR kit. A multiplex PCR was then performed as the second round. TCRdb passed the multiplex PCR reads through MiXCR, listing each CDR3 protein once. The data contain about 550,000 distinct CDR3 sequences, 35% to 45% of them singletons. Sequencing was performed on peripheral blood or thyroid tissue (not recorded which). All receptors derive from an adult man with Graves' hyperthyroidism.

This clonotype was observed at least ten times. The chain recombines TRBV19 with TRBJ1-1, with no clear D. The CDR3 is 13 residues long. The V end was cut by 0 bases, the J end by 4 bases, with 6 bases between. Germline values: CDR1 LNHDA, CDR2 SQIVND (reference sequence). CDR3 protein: CASSIDLGTEAFF. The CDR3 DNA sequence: TGTGCCAGTAGTATAGATCTGGGCACTGAAGCTTTCTTT.

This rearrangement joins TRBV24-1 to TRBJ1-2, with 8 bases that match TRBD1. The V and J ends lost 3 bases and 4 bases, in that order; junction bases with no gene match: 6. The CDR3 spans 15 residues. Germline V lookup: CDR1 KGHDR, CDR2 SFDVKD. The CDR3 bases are TGTGCCACCAGTGATCCGACAGGGGCCTTCTATGGCTACACCTTC. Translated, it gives CATSDPTGAFYGYTF.

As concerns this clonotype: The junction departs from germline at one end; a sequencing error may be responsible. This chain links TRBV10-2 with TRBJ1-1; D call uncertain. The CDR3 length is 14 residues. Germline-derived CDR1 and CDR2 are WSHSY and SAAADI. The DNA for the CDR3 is TGCGCCAGCAGTGAGTCAGGGCTGAACACTGAAGTTTTCTTT. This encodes CASSESGLNTEVFF.

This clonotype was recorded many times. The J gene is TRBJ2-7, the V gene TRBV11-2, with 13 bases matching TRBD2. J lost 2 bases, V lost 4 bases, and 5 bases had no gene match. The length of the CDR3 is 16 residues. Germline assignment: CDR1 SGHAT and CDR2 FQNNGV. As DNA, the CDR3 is TGTGCCAGCAGCTCCTGGGGGACTAGCGGGACCTACGAGCAGTACTTC. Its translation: CASSSWGTSGTYEQYF.

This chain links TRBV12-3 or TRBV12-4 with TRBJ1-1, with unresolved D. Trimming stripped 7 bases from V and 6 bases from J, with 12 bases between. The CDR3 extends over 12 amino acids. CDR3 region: CASIQMSSEAFF. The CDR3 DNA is TGTGCCAGCATTCAGATGAGCTCTGAAGCTTTCTTT.

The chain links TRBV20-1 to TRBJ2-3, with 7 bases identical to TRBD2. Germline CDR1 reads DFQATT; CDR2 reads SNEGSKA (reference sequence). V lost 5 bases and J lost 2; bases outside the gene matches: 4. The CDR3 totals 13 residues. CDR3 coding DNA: TGCAGTGCTGAAGCGGGAAACACAGATACGCAGTATTTT. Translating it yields CSAEAGNTDTQYF.

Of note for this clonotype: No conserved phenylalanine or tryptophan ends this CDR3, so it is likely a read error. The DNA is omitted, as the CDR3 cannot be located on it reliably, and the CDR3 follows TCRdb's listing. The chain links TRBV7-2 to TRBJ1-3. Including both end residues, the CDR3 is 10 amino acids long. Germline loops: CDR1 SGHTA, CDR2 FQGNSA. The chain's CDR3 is CASKGLAGSA.

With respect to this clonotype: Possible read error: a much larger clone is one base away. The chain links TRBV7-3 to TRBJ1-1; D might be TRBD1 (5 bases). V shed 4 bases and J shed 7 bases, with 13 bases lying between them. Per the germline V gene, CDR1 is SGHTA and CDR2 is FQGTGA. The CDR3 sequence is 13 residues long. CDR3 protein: CASSSMGVGEAFF. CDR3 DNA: TGTGCCAGCAGCTCCATGGGGGTCGGTGAAGCTTTCTTT.

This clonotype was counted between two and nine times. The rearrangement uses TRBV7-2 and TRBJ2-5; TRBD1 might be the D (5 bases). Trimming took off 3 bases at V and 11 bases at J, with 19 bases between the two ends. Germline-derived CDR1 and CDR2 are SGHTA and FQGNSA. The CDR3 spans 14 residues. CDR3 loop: CASSLSQGADTQYF. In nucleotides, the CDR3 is TGTGCCAGCAGCTTGTCCCAGGGCGCAGATACGCAGTACTTC.

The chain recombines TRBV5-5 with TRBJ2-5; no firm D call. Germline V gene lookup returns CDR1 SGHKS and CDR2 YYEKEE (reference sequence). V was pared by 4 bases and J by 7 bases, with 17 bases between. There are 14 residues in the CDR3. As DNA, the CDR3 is TGTGCCAGCAGCCCGCATCCCAACACGGGGACCCAGTACTTC. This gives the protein CASSPHPNTGTQYF. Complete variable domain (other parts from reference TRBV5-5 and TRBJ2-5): DAGVTQSPTHLIKTRGQQVTLRCSPISGHKSVSWYQQVLGQGPQFIFQYYEKEERGRGNFPDRFSARQFPNYSSELNVNALLLGDSALYLCASSPHPNTGTQYFGPGTRLLVL.

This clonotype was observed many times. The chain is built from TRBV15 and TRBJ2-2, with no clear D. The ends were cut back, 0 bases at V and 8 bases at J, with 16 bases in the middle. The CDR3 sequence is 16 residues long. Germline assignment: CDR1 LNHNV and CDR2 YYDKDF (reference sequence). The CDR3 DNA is TGTGCCACCAGCAGAGAAAAAACACTGCCTGTTGGGGAGCTGTTTTTT. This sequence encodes CATSREKTLPVGELFF. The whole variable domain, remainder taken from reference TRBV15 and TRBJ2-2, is DAMVIQNPRYQVTQFGKPVTLSCSQTLNHNVMYWYQQKSSQAPKLLFHYYDKDFNNEADTPDNFQSRRPNTSFCFLDIRSPGLGDTAMYLCATSREKTLPVGELFFGEGSRLTVL.

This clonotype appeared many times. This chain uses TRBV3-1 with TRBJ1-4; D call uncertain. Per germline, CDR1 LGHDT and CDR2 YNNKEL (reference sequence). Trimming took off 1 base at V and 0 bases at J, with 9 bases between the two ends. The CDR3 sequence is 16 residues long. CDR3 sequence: CASSQVSVATNEKLFF. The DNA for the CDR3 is TGTGCCAGCAGCCAAGTTTCGGTTGCAACTAATGAAAAACTGTTTTTT.

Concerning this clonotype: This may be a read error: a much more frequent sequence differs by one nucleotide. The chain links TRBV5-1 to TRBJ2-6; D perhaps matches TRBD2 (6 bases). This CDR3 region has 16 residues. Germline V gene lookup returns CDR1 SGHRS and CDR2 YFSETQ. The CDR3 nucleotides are TGCGCCAGCAGCTTGGAGGGGAGGTCTGGGGCCAACGTCATGACTTTC. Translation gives CASSLEGRSGANVMTF.

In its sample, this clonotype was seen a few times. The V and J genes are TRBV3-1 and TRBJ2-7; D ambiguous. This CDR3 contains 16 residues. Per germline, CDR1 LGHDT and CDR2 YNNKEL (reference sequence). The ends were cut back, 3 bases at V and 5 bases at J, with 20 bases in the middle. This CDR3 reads CASSQVLGPTGNEQYF. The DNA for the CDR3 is TGTGCCAGCAGCCAGGTCTTGGGCCCCACTGGGAACGAGCAGTACTTC.

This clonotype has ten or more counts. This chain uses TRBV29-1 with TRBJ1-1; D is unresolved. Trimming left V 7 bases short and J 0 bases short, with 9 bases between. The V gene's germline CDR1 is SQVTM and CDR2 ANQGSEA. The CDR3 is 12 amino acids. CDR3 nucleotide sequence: TGCAGCGGGGGTTCCCTGAACACTGAAGCTTTCTTT. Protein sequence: CSGGSLNTEAFF.

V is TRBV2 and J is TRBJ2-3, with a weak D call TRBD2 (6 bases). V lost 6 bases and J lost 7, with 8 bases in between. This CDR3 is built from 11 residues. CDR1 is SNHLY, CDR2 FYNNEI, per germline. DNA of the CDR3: TGTGCCAGCAGGCGGGGTAATACGCAGTATTTT. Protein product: CASRRGNTQYF. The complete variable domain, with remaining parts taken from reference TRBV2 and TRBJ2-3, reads EPEVTQTPSHQVTQMGQEVILRCVPISNHLYFYWYRQILGQKVEFLVSFYNNEISEKSEIFDDQFSVERPDGSNFTLKIRSTKLEDSAMYFCASRRGNTQYFGPGTRLTVL.

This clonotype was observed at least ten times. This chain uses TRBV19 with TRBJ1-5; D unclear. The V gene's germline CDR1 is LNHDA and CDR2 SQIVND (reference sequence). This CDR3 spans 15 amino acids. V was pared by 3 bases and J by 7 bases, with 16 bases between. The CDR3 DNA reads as TGTGCCAGTAGTATGGGGTGGGGTCCGGAGCAGCCCCAGCATTTT. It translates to CASSMGWGPEQPQHF.

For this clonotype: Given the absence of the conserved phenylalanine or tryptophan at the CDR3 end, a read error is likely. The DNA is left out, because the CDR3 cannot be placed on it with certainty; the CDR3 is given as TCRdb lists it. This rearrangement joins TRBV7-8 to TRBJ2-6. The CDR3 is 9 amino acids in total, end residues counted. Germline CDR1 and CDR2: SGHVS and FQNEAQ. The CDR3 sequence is CASSLRPTT.

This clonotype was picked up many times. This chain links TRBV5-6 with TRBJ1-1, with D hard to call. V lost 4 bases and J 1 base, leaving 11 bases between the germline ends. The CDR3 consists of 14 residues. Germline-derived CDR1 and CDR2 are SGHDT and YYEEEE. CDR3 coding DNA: TGTGCCAGCAGCGTAGACGGATCGAACACTGAAGCTTTCTTT. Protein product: CASSVDGSNTEAFF.

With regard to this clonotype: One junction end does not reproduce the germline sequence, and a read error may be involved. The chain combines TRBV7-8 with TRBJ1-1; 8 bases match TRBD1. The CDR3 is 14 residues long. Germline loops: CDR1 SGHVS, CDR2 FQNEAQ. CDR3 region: CASRRTGGETEASF. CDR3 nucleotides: TGTGCCAGCAGGCGTACAGGGGGAGAGACTGAAGCTTCCTTT.

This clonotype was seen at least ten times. CDR3 loop: CSVFQDRDQPQHF. CDR3 sequence (DNA): TGCAGTGTTTTCCAGGACAGGGACCAGCCCCAGCATTTT. This sequence joins TRBV20-1 and TRBJ1-5; TRBD1 matches 8 bases. CDR3 length: 13 amino acids. Unmatched junction bases numbered 9, after V lost 7 bases and J lost 7 bases. Germline V gives CDR1 DFQATT, CDR2 SNEGSKA (reference sequence).